This T cell receptor beta chain derives from a study of tumor and adjacent non-tumor tissue in lung cancer. Note on this clonotype: Its antigen is not known. The CDR3 does not close with the conserved phenylalanine or tryptophan, likely indicating a read error.

With V trimmed by 9 bases and J by 7 bases, 9 bases remained unmatched. The CDR3 is made up of 14 amino acids. TCRbeta libraries were built with three rounds of nested PCR, modified from ARM-PCR. Each CDR3 protein gets one entry after TCRdb re-called the multiplex PCR reads with MiXCR. Among fewer than 85,000 distinct CDR3 sequences, about three quarters were seen once, and the ten largest hold approximately 28%. General study results and limits: Significantly higher TCR diversity was found in tumor than normal lung. Normal lung showed higher cumulative top 100 clone frequency than tumor. Tumor TCR diversity, when higher, was linked to shorter survival.

This sample's RNA came from whole unsorted tissue. Newly diagnosed lung cancer patients had thoracic surgery in China, August–late 2014, without prior chemotherapy. The clonotype was recovered from a man aged 55 to 70 with non-small cell lung cancer. The specimen sequenced was lung tumor tissue. The chain is built from TRBV12-3 or TRBV12-4 and TRBJ1-6; 7 nucleotides match TRBD1. CDR3 loop: CASSLGDSNSPLHS. In nucleotides, the CDR3 is TGTGCCAGTAGCCTCGGGGACAGCAATTCACCCCTCCACTCT.